This T cell receptor (beta chain) was identified in a study of cytotoxic CD8 clonotypes in ibrutinib-treated CLL. Overall study: Collecting the response samples happened after a median 12 months of treatment, with a range of 6 to 36. Broader study findings: There were few public clonotypes, and on treatment they contracted or stayed stable. Upon ibrutinib response clonality rose, and upon progression it fell back toward baseline.

The CDR3 consists of 15 residues. Sequencing was performed with immunoSEQ multiplex PCR; in TCRdb, only in-frame clones are kept and a portion is missing. In the table there are a few hundred thousand clones, roughly 70% of which are singletons. About this clone: What it binds is unknown.

This rearrangement joins TRBV21-1 to TRBJ1-2; TRBD1, the D gene given by the table, was not confirmed from the DNA. TRBV21-1 counts as a pseudogene. This sequence was found in a human donor with chronic lymphocytic leukemia. This material consisted of PBMCs, taken after 36 months of ibrutinib treatment. The CDR3 reads CASSLVCRQLYGYTF. The DNA of the CDR3 is TGTGCCAGCAGCTTGGTGTGTAGACAGTTATATGGCTACACCTTC.